This T cell receptor beta chain comes out of a study of regulatory T cells in long-lasting Graves disease. Study results and caveats: Persistent patients shared more public clonotypes (2,741) than new patients (nearly 1,000).

In germline, CDR1 is SGHAT, CDR2 FQNNGV. The CDR3 is 16 amino acids. The trim removed 8 bases at V and 1 base at J, leaving 9 bases unmatched. This clonotype has ten or more counts. Its antigen is currently unknown. Noted time point: persistent/refractory GD, antithyroid drugs over 5 years with positive TRAb. PBMCs were the source of the RNA used for TCR sequencing. Graves' disease was diagnosed by American Thyroid Association guidelines. For TCR beta, libraries came from iRepertoire HTBI primers and Arm-PCR of CDR3 regions. MiXCR, applied by TCRdb to the multiplex PCR reads, yields one record per CDR3 protein. Here the sample spans 500,000 to 800,000 distinct CDR3 sequences, 25% to 35% being singletons.

The sequence derives from a female donor with Graves disease. The sample in question was peripheral blood mononuclear cells (PBMCs), obtained when the disease was refractory, from a patient treated with antithyroid drugs. The J gene is TRBJ2-5, the V gene TRBV11-2, with 11 bases aligning to TRBD2. The CDR3 nucleotides are TGTGCCAGCGACACTTCCGGGACTAGCGGCCAAGAGACCCAGTACTTC. Translation gives CASDTSGTSGQETQYF.